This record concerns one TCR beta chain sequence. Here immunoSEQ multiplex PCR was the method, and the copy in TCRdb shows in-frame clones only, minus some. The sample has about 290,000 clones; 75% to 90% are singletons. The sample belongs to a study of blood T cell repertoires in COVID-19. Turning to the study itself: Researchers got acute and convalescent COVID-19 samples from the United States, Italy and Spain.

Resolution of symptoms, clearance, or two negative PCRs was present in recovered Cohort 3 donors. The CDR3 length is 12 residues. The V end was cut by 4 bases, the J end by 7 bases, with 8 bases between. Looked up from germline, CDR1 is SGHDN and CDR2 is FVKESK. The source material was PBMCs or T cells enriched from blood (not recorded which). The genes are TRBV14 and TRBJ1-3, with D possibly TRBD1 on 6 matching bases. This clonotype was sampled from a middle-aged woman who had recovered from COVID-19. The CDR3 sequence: CASSPQGNTIYF. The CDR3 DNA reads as TGTGCCAGCAGCCCCCAGGGGAACACCATATATTTT.